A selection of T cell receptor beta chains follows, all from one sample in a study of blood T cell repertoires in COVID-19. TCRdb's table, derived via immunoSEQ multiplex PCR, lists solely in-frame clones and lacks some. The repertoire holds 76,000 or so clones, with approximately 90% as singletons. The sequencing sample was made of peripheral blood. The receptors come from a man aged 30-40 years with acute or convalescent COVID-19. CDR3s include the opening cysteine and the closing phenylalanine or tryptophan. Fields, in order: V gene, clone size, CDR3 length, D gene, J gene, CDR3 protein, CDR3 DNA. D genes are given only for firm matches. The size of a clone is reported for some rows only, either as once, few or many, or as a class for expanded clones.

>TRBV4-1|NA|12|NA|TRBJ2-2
CASSPLTGELFF
TGCGCCAGCAGCCCCCTTACCGGGGAGCTGTTTTTT
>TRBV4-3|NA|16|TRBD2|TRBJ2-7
CASSQGFASGAYEQYF
TGCGCCAGCAGCCAAGGTTTCGCTAGCGGGGCCTACGAGCAGTACTTC
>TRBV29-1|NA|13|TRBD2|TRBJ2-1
CSVGTSWGNEQFF
TGCAGCGTGGGGACTAGCTGGGGGAATGAGCAGTTCTTC
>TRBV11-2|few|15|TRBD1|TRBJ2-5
CASSLGTAQKETQYF
TGTGCCAGCAGCCTCGGGACAGCCCAGAAAGAGACCCAGTACTTC
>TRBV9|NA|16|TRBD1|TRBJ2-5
CASSAGNRGIQETQYF
TGTGCCAGCAGCGCCGGAAACAGGGGTATCCAAGAGACCCAGTACTTC
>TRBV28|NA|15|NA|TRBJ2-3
CASSFRRALTDTQYF
TGTGCCAGCAGTTTCAGGAGGGCACTAACAGATACGCAGTATTTT
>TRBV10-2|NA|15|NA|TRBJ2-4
CASSDTKVAKNIQYF
TGCGCCAGCAGCGACACGAAGGTGGCCAAAAACATTCAGTACTTC
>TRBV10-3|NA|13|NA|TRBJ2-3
CAISVGFTDTQYF
TGTGCCATCAGTGTTGGCTTCACAGATACGCAGTATTTT
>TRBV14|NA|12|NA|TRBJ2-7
CASSQSSYEQYF
TGTGCCAGCAGCCAAAGTAGCTACGAGCAGTACTTC
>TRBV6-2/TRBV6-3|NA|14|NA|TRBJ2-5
CASSYMGRGETQYF
TGTGCCAGCAGTTATATGGGCAGGGGAGAGACCCAGTACTTC
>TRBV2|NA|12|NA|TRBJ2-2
CATLDGAGELFF
TGTGCCACCCTAGACGGGGCCGGGGAGCTGTTTTTT
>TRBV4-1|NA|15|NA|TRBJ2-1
CASSQRHGVGNEQFF
TGCGCCAGCAGCCAAAGGCACGGGGTGGGGAATGAGCAGTTCTTC
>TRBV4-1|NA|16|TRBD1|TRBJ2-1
CASSLSGTGFVNEQFF
TGCGCCAGCAGCCTGTCGGGGACAGGTTTTGTCAATGAGCAGTTCTTC
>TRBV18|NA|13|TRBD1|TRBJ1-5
CASSQGANQPQHF
TGTGCCAGCTCACAGGGGGCGAATCAGCCCCAGCATTTT
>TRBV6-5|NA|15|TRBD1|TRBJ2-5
CASSYSGQDGETQYF
TGTGCCAGCAGTTACTCGGGACAGGACGGAGAGACCCAGTACTTC
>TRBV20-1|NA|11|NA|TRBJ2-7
CSAHRNTGQYF
TGCAGTGCCCACCGTAATACGGGGCAGTACTTC
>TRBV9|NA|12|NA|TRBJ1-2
CASSVTGFGYTF
TGTGCCAGCAGCGTCACAGGGTTTGGCTACACCTTC
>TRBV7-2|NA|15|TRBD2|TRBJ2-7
CASSFYLAGVGEQYF
TGTGCCAGCAGCTTTTACCTAGCGGGAGTTGGAGAGCAGTACTTC
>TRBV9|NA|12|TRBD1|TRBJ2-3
CASSTGQHTQYF
TGTGCCAGCAGCACGGGACAGCATACGCAGTATTTT
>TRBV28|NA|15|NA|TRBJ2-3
CASSLRGSGTDTQYF
TGTGCCAGCAGTTTAAGGGGATCGGGCACAGATACGCAGTATTTT
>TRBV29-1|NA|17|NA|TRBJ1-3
CSVEDRRGRFSGNTIYF
TGCAGCGTTGAAGATCGGAGGGGCCGGTTCTCTGGAAACACCATATATTTT
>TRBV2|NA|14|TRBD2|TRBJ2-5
CASRAGGGGETQYF
TGTGCCAGCAGGGCGGGGGGAGGTGGAGAGACCCAGTACTTC
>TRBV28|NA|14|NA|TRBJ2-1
CASSFFGEYNEQFF
TGTGCCAGCAGTTTTTTCGGAGAATACAATGAGCAGTTCTTC
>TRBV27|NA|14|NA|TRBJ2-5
CASSFPQLAETQYF
TGTGCCAGCAGTTTTCCTCAGTTGGCAGAGACCCAGTACTTC
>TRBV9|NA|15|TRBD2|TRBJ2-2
CASSPRAGVTGELFF
TGTGCCAGCAGCCCCCGAGCGGGAGTAACCGGGGAGCTGTTTTTT
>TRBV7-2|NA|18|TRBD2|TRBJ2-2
CASSSRLAGGPGTGELFF
TGTGCCAGCAGCTCCCGACTAGCGGGAGGGCCAGGGACCGGGGAGCTGTTTTTT
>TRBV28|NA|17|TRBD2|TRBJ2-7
CASSLTLTSGSGYEQYF
TGTGCCAGCAGTCTCACCCTGACTAGCGGGAGTGGCTACGAGCAGTACTTC
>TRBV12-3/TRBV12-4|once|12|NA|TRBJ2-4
CASSAGRNIQYF
TGTGCCAGCAGTGCTGGGAGGAACATTCAGTACTTC
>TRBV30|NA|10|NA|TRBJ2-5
CALSQETQYF
TGTGCTTTGAGCCAAGAGACCCAGTACTTC
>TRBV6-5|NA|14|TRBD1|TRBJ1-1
CASSPLTGDTEAFF
TGTGCCAGCAGTCCTCTCACAGGGGACACTGAAGCTTTCTTT
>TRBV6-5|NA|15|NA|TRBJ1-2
CASSYSRHRDYGYTF
TGTGCCAGCAGTTACTCGAGGCACCGCGACTATGGCTACACCTTC
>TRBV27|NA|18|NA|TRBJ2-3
CASSHVSLQAPRVDTQYF
TGTGCCAGCAGTCACGTCTCCCTACAGGCCCCCAGGGTTGATACGCAGTATTTT
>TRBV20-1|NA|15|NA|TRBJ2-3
CSASLGLPWRDTQYF
TGCAGTGCTAGTCTTGGGCTTCCCTGGAGGGATACGCAGTATTTT
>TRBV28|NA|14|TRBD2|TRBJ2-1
CASSSVRTRYEQFF
TGTGCCAGCAGTTCTGTGCGGACTAGGTATGAGCAGTTCTTC
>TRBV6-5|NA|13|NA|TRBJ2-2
CASWRGDTGELFF
TGTGCCAGTTGGAGGGGCGACACCGGGGAGCTGTTTTTT
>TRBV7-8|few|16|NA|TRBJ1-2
CASSLADSLLNYGYTF
TGTGCCAGCAGCTTAGCGGACAGCCTCCTAAACTATGGCTACACCTTC
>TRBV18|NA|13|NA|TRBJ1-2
CASSRDRIYGYTF
TGTGCCAGCTCGCGCGACAGAATCTATGGCTACACCTTC
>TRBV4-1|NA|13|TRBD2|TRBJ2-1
CASSRDYNNEQFF
TGCGCCAGCAGCCGGGACTATAACAATGAGCAGTTCTTC
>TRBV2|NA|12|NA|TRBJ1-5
CASSENRQPQHF
TGTGCCAGCAGTGAAAACAGACAGCCCCAGCATTTT
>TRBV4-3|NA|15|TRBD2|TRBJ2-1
CASSQKRGSYNEQFF
TGCGCCAGCAGCCAGAAGCGGGGTTCCTACAATGAGCAGTTCTTC
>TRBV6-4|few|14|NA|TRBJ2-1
CASSEDSSYNEQFF
TGTGCCAGCAGTGAGGACAGCTCCTACAATGAGCAGTTCTTC
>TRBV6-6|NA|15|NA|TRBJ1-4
CASSSLGQGPVKLFF
TGTGCCAGCAGCTCGCTCGGGCAGGGCCCGGTAAAACTGTTTTTT
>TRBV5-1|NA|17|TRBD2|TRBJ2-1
CASSLGGLSSSYNEQFF
TGCGCCAGCAGCTTGGGGGGACTATCGAGCTCCTACAATGAGCAGTTCTTC
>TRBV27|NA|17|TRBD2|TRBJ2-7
CASSLYPLTSGRGEQYF
TGTGCCAGCAGTTTATACCCGTTGACTAGCGGGAGGGGCGAGCAGTACTTC
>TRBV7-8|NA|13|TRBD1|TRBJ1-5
CASSEQGNQPQHF
TGTGCCAGCAGCGAACAGGGGAATCAGCCCCAGCATTTT
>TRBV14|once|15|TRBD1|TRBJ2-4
CASSRDSLAKNIQYF
TGTGCCAGCAGCCGGGACAGTCTAGCCAAAAACATTCAGTACTTC
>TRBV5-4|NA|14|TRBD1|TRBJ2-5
CASRVQGARETQYF
TGTGCCAGCAGGGTACAGGGGGCGCGTGAGACCCAGTACTTC
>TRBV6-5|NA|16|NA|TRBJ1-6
CASSYSGVTYNSPLHF
TGTGCCAGCAGTTACTCAGGGGTCACCTATAATTCACCCCTCCACTTT